Below, 25 T cell receptor beta chains from the same sample are listed, as sequenced in a study of T cells in localized non-small cell lung cancer. Repertoires were generated with immunoSEQ multiplex PCR, while TCRdb's copy carries only in-frame clones and drops some. The repertoire consists of about 52,000 clones, with around 87% occurring once and the leading ten covering about 16%. The sample consisted of PBMCs, taken before any cancer treatment. These receptors were taken from a female donor with stage II lung adenocarcinoma.

This chain joins TRBV5-3 and TRBJ1-2; maybe TRBD1 (5 bases). TRBV5-3 is an open reading frame, and its role is uncertain. This CDR3 region has 15 residues. Trimming pared 1 base from V and 3 bases from J, leaving 13 bases between. The CDR3 bases are TGTGCCAGAAGCTTGTTCGGGGGTCTTTACTATGGCTACACCTTC. Translated: CARSLFGGLYYGYTF.

The chain is built from TRBV2 and TRBJ1-1, with unresolved D. CDR1 is SNHLY, CDR2 FYNNEI, per germline. Between the trimmed V and J ends, which lost 3 bases and 8 bases, there was a span of 7 bases. The CDR3 length is 11 residues. The DNA for the CDR3 is TGTGCCAGCAGTGAGAGATTAGAAGCTTTCTTT. It is translated as CASSERLEAFF.

The V and J genes are TRBV7-7 and TRBJ2-3, with 14 bases identical to TRBD2. The CDR3 totals 16 residues. Trimming took 4 bases from V and 7 from J; bases not matched to a gene: 7. The germline gives CDR1 SSHAT, CDR2 FNYEAQ (reference sequence). The CDR3 sequence: CASSSTSGGARNTQYF. DNA of the CDR3: TGTGCCAGCAGCTCGACTAGCGGGGGGGCAAGAAATACGCAGTATTTT.

The chain combines TRBV7-9 with TRBJ2-1; the match to TRBD2 covers 10 bases. Trimming removed 5 bases from V and 4 bases from J; junction bases left unmatched: 2. This CDR3 comprises 14 residues. Germline V lookup: CDR1 SEHNR, CDR2 FQNEAQ (reference sequence). CDR3 protein: CASSPSGGYNEQFF. The CDR3 DNA follows: TGTGCCAGCAGCCCTAGCGGGGGATACAATGAGCAGTTCTTC.

The chain carries TRBV19 and TRBJ1-5; tentative D call: TRBD1 (5 bases). Trimming shortened V by 1 base and J by 2 bases, and 18 bases separated the two germline ends. CDR1 and CDR2 from the germline V gene are LNHDA and SQIVND (reference sequence). CDR3 length: 18 residues. The CDR3 nucleotides read TGTGCCAGTAGTATAGGGTCTAGGGAGGCGGGGGGCAATCAGCCCCAGCATTTT. Its protein product is CASSIGSREAGGNQPQHF.

The V call is TRBV13, the J call TRBJ2-7, with 7 bases fitting TRBD1. Germline V CDR1 and CDR2: PRHDT, FYEKMQ (reference sequence). V trimming: 5 bases; J trimming: 3 bases; junction bases outside the gene matches: 7. This CDR3 is 14 amino acids long. The CDR3 DNA reads TGTGCCAGCAGCCGCCGGGACAGCATCTACGAGCAGTACTTC. This codes for CASSRRDSIYEQYF.

The V call is TRBV14, the J call TRBJ1-1; 8 bases match TRBD1. This CDR3 region has 14 residues. The germline CDR1 and CDR2 sequences are SGHDN and FVKESK. After removal of 6 bases from V and 0 bases from J, the junction contained 3 bases not matched to a gene. The CDR3: CASRDRDLNTEAFF. The CDR3 DNA is TGTGCCAGCAGGGACAGGGACTTGAACACTGAAGCTTTCTTT.

The J gene is TRBJ2-5, the V gene TRBV15, with D possibly being TRBD1 (6 bases). The CDR3 has 18 amino acids. The ends were cut back, 9 bases at V and 4 bases at J, with 30 bases in the middle. From germline, CDR1 is LNHNV and CDR2 YYDKDF (reference sequence). CDR3 residues: CATGGAGSRKQAGETQYF. The CDR3 nucleotides are TGTGCCACAGGGGGAGCAGGGTCAAGAAAACAAGCTGGAGAGACCCAGTACTTC.

The chain couples TRBV19 to TRBJ1-5, with TRBD1 matching 7 bases. Germline values: CDR1 LNHDA, CDR2 SQIVND (reference sequence). The CDR3 has 17 amino acids. Trimming took 5 bases from V and 0 from J; bases not matched to a gene: 10. As DNA, the CDR3 is TGTGCCAGTAGTCAGTTTACAGGGGTCCCTAGCAATCAGCCCCAGCATTTT. The encoded protein is CASSQFTGVPSNQPQHF. The full variable domain, rest sourced from reference TRBV19 and TRBJ1-5, is DGGITQSPKYLFRKEGQNVTLSCEQNLNHDAMYWYRQDPGQGLRLIYYSQIVNDFQKGDIAEGYSVSREKKESFPLTVTSAQKNPTAFYLCASSQFTGVPSNQPQHFGDGTRLSIL.

This rearrangement joins TRBV20-1 to TRBJ2-3; D gene uncertain. Trimming stripped 6 bases from V and 6 bases from J, with 10 bases between. The CDR3 contains 11 residues. CDR1 is DFQATT and CDR2 is SNEGSKA in the germline V gene (reference sequence). The CDR3 DNA is TGCAGTGCGTTCCACCCGGATACGCAGTATTTT. Translating gives CSAFHPDTQYF.

The rearrangement uses TRBV10-1 and TRBJ2-7, with no clear D. The V gene lost 0 bases and the J gene lost 1 base, with 4 bases spanning the gap. The CDR3 runs to 13 residues. Germline V gene sequence: CDR1 WNHNN, CDR2 SYGVQD (reference sequence). CDR3 coding DNA: TGCGCCAGCAGTGAGTCGGGTTCCTACGAGCAGTACTTC. Protein: CASSESGSYEQYF.

This chain uses TRBV19 with TRBJ2-7; D assignment may be TRBD1 or TRBD2 (6 bases each). Germline V lookup: CDR1 LNHDA, CDR2 SQIVND (reference sequence). CDR3 size: 14 residues. V dropped 5 bases and J dropped 4 bases, with 15 bases sitting between them. CDR3 loop: CASSLGGAVYEQYF. The CDR3 DNA is TGTGCCAGTAGTCTCGGGGGCGCCGTGTACGAGCAGTACTTC.

This sequence joins TRBV29-1 and TRBJ2-5; TRBD2 matches at 8 bases. Germline lookup yields CDR1 SQVTM and CDR2 ANQGSEA. This CDR3 is built from 13 residues. V shed 7 bases, J shed 6 bases, and the junction held 10 bases outside the gene matches. The CDR3 reads CSAMSGGGQTQYF. The CDR3 region has the DNA TGCAGCGCCATGTCCGGGGGGGGTCAGACCCAGTACTTC. Looking up the rest from reference TRBV29-1 and TRBJ2-5 gives the full variable domain: SAVISQKPSRDICQRGTSLTIQCQVDSQVTMMFWYRQQPGQSLTLIATANQGSEATYESGFVIDKFPISRPNLTFSTLTVSNMSPEDSSIYLCSAMSGGGQTQYFGPGTRLLVL.

The V call is TRBV7-8, the J call TRBJ2-7, with TRBD1 identical over 9 bases. The CDR3 is 15 residues long. J lost 0 bases, V lost 5 bases, and 5 bases had no gene match. The germline gives CDR1 SGHVS, CDR2 FQNEAQ. The DNA for the CDR3 is TGTGCCAGCAGCCCCGGGACAGGGAGCTCCTACGAGCAGTACTTC. It yields the protein CASSPGTGSSYEQYF.

The gene calls are TRBV18 and TRBJ1-6, with D maybe TRBD1 (5 bases). Trimming stripped 2 bases from V and 9 bases from J, with 11 bases between. In germline, CDR1 is KGHSH, CDR2 LQKENI. The CDR3 is 14 amino acids. CDR3 residues: CASSPDLGRSPLHF. The CDR3 region has the DNA TGTGCCAGCTCACCAGATTTGGGACGTTCACCCCTCCACTTT. Supplemented by reference TRBV18 and TRBJ1-6, the full variable domain reads NAGVMQNPRHLVRRRGQEARLRCSPMKGHSHVYWYRQLPEEGLKFMVYLQKENIIDESGMPKERFSAEFPKEGPSILRIQQVVRGDSAAYFCASSPDLGRSPLHFGNGTRLTVT.

V usage is TRBV11-1 and J usage is TRBJ2-3, with 9 bases lining up with TRBD2. Germline V gene lookup returns CDR1 SGHAT and CDR2 FQDESV (reference sequence). V lost 4 bases to trimming and J lost 1 base; unmatched junction nucleotides: 3. The CDR3 has 15 residues. The CDR3 DNA follows: TGTGCCAGCAGCTCACAGCGGGGGGGCACAGATACGCAGTATTTT. It specifies CASSSQRGGTDTQYF.

The V gene is TRBV5-1, the J gene TRBJ2-1; 10 nucleotides align to TRBD1. The germline V gene has CDR1 SGHRS and CDR2 YFSETQ. Trimming cost V 5 bases and J 4 bases; bases outside gene matches: 6. CDR3 length: 15 residues. Here the CDR3 reads CASRPGTGAYNEQFF. CDR3 DNA: TGCGCCAGCAGACCGGGGACAGGGGCTTACAATGAGCAGTTCTTC.

Here the CDR3 reads CASRGTGELFF. CDR3 bases: TGCGCCAGCAGGGGAACAGGGGAGCTGTTTTTT. V gene TRBV5-1 combines with J gene TRBJ2-2; no reliable D call. Germline V CDR1 and CDR2: SGHRS, YFSETQ. The CDR3 runs 11 residues. V was clipped by 5 bases and J by 8 bases, with 7 bases between them.

This clone was seen more than once but under ten times. This chain links TRBV5-8 with TRBJ1-6; D unresolved. This CDR3 is 16 amino acids long. Trimming took off 0 bases at V and 6 bases at J, with 13 bases between the two ends. Germline values: CDR1 SGHTS, CDR2 YDEGEE. CDR3 protein: CASSLETWALNSPLHF. CDR3 nucleotides: TGTGCCAGCAGCTTGGAGACCTGGGCCCTTAATTCACCCCTCCACTTT.

The chain uses TRBV5-1 and TRBJ1-2; maybe TRBD1 (6 bases). The CDR3 totals 13 residues. V was shortened by 3 bases and J by 3 bases, with 9 bases between the two germline ends. The germline V gene encodes CDR1 SGHRS and CDR2 YFSETQ. This CDR3 reads CASSSTGDYGYTF. For the CDR3, the DNA is TGCGCCAGCAGCTCGACAGGAGACTATGGCTACACCTTC.

The V gene is TRBV6-6, the J gene TRBJ1-2; D unclear. This CDR3 contains 11 residues. Trimming took 5 bases from V and 8 from J, leaving 9 bases between them. Germline CDR1 and CDR2: MNHNY and SVGAGI (reference sequence). CDR3 protein: CASSDPRGYTF. CDR3 DNA: TGTGCCAGCAGTGACCCGCGGGGCTACACCTTC.

J is TRBJ2-2 and V is TRBV19; no clear D gene. The CDR3 spans 16 residues. The V gene lost 4 bases and the J gene lost 6 bases, with 18 bases spanning the gap. CDR1 LNHDA and CDR2 SQIVND come from the germline V gene (reference sequence). The CDR3 DNA follows: TGTGCCAGTAGTACCCTTACCGGCGGACCCCCCGGGGAGCTGTTTTTT. Translating it yields CASSTLTGGPPGELFF.

The V gene is TRBV13, the J gene TRBJ2-2; 7 bases are a match to TRBD1. V lost 5 bases to trimming and J lost 4 bases; unmatched junction nucleotides: 7. Germline values: CDR1 PRHDT, CDR2 FYEKMQ (reference sequence). The CDR3 contains 15 residues. CDR3 DNA: TGTGCCAGCAGCCCCCGACAGGGCGTCACCGGGGAGCTGTTTTTT. Translated, it gives CASSPRQGVTGELFF.

The CDR3 protein is CASSPGSSGGRTDTQYF. In DNA, the CDR3 is TGTGCCAGCAGTCCCGGGTCTAGCGGGGGAAGGACAGATACGCAGTATTTT. This chain links TRBV27 with TRBJ2-3, with 10 bases that match TRBD2. The CDR3 contains 17 residues. The germline CDR1 and CDR2 sequences are MNHEY and SMNVEV (reference sequence). J was trimmed by 3 bases and V by 5 bases; bases with no gene match: 11.

J is TRBJ1-5 and V is TRBV2; 7 nucleotides align to TRBD1. Germline trimming cut 4 bases from V and 2 bases from J; bases unmatched to any gene: 2. The CDR3 extends over 14 amino acids. Germline V gives CDR1 SNHLY, CDR2 FYNNEI. The CDR3 loop is CASSGTGGNQPQHF. The CDR3 DNA reads as TGTGCCAGCAGTGGGACAGGTGGCAATCAGCCCCAGCATTTT.